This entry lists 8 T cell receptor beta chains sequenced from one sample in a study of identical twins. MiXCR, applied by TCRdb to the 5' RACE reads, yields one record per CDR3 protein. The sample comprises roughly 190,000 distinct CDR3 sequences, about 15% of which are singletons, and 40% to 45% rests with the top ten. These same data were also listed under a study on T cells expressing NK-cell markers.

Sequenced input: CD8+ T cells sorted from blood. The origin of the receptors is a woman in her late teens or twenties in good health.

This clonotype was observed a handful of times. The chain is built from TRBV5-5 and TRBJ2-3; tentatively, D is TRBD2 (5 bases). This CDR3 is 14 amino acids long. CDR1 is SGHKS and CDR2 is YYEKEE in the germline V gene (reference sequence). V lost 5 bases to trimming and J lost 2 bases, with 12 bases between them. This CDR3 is CASRWERNTDTQYF. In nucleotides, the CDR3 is TGTGCCAGCAGATGGGAGCGGAACACAGATACGCAGTATTTT.

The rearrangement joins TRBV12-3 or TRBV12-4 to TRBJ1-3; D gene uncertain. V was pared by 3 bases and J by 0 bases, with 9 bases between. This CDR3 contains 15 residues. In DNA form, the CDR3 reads TGTGCCAGCAGTTTCGAGGATTTCTCTGGAAACACCATATATTTT. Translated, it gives CASSFEDFSGNTIYF.

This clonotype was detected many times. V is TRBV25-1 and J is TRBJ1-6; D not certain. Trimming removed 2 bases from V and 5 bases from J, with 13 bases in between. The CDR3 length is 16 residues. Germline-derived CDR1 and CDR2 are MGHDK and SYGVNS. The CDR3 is CASSEITVNDNSPLHF. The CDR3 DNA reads TGTGCCAGCAGTGAAATTACGGTAAACGATAATTCACCCCTCCACTTT. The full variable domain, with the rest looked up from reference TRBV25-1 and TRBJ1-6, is EADIYQTPRYLVIGTGKKITLECSQTMGHDKMYWYQQDPGMELHLIHYSYGVNSTEKGDLSSESTVSRIRTEHFPLTLESARPSHTSQYLCASSEITVNDNSPLHFGNGTRLTVT.

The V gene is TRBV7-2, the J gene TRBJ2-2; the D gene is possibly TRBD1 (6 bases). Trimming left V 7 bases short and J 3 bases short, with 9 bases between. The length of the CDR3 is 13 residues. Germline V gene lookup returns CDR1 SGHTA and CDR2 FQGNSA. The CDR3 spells CASKTGYTGELFF. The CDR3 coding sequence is TGTGCCAGCAAGACAGGATACACCGGGGAGCTGTTTTTT.

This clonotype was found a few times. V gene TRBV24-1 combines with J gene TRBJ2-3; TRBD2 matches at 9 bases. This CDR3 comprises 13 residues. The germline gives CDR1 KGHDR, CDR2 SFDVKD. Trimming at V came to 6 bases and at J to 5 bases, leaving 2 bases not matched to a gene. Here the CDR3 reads CATSQAGGDTQYF. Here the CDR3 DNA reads TGTGCCACCAGTCAAGCGGGGGGAGATACGCAGTATTTT.

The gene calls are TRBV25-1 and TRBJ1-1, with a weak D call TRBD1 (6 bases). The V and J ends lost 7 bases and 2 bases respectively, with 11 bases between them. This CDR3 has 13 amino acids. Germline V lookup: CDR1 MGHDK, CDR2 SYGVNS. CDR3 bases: TGTGCCAGCAATCTACAGGGAAACACTGAAGCTTTCTTT. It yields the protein CASNLQGNTEAFF.

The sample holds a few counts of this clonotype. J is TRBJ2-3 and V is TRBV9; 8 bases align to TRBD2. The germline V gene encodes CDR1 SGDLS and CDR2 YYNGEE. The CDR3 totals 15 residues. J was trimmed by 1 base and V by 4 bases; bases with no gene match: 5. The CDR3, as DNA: TGTGCCAGCAGCCTGGAGCGGGAGCGCACAGATACGCAGTATTTT. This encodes CASSLERERTDTQYF. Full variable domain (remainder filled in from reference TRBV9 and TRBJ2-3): DSGVTQTPKHLITATGQRVTLRCSPRSGDLSVYWYQQSLDQGLQFLIQYYNGEERAKGNILERFSAQQFPDLHSELNLSSLELGDSALYFCASSLERERTDTQYFGPGTRLTVL.

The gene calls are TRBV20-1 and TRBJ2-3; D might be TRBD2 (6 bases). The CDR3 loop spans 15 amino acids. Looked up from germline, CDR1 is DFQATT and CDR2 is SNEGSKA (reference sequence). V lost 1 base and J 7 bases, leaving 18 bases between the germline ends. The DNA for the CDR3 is TGCAGTGCTAGAGGGGCAGCGGGCCTGTCAAATACGCAGTATTTT. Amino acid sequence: CSARGAAGLSNTQYF.